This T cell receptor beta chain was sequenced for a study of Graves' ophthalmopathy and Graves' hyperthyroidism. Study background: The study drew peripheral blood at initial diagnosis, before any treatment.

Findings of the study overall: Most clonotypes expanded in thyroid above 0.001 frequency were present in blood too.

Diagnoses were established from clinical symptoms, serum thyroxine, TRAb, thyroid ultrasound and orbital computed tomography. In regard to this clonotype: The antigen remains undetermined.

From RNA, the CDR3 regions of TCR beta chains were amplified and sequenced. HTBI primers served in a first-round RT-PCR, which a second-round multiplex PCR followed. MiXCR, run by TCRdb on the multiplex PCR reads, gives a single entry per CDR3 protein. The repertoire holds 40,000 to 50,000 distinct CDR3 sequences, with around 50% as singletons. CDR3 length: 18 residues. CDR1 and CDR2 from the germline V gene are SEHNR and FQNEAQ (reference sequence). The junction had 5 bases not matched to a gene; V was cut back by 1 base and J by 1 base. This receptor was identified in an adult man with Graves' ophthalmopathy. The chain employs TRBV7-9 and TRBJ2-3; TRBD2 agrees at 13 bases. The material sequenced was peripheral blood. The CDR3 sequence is CASSLGTGLAGGTDTQYF. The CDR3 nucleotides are TGTGCCAGCAGCTTAGGGACCGGACTAGCGGGAGGCACAGATACGCAGTATTTT.